The rows below give T cell receptor beta chains drawn from one sample of a study of blood T cell repertoires in COVID-19. TCRdb keeps only in-frame clones here, not all; method: immunoSEQ multiplex PCR. This table holds 220,000 or so clones, around 87% found once. The specimen sequenced was peripheral blood. These receptors originate from a woman aged 45-60 years with COVID-19, enrolled during active disease. Each CDR3 is given with its conserved first and last residue. The D gene is left open where the match is weak. Part of the rows lack a size; the others show once, few, many or a class for expanded clones.

j_call v_call clone_size d_call cdr3_aa cdr3_nt
TRBJ2-5 TRBV24-1 NA TRBD2 CATSDPGEGRQETQYF TGTGCCACCAGTGACCCCGGGGAGGGGAGGCAAGAGACCCAGTACTTC
TRBJ2-2 TRBV4-3 NA NA CASSQDISRAGELFF TGCGCCAGCAGCCAAGATATCTCTAGAGCCGGGGAGCTGTTTTTT
TRBJ1-1 TRBV5-1 NA NA CASSLEGSTEAFF TGCGCCAGCAGCTTGGAAGGGAGCACTGAAGCTTTCTTT
TRBJ2-2 TRBV7-8 NA TRBD2 CASSLERGDGELFF TGTGCCAGCAGCTTAGAGCGGGGAGACGGGGAGCTGTTTTTT
TRBJ1-6 TRBV5-1 NA NA CASSEGVSYNSPLHF TGCGCCAGCAGCGAGGGGGTCTCCTATAATTCACCCCTCCACTTT
TRBJ2-5 TRBV3-1/TRBV3-2 NA TRBD1 CASSVQTGGRSQYF TGTGCCAGCAGCGTTCAAACAGGGGGACGGTCCCAGTACTTC
TRBJ1-1 TRBV28 NA TRBD1 CASSTPLRQGSHTEAFF TGTGCCAGCAGCACTCCGCTAAGACAGGGGTCCCACACTGAAGCTTTCTTT
TRBJ2-2 TRBV5-1 few TRBD2 CASTLAGTGELFF TGCGCCAGCACCCTAGCGGGGACCGGGGAGCTGTTTTTT
TRBJ1-6 TRBV6-9 NA TRBD1 CASRQGDNSPLHF TGTGCCAGCAGGCAGGGGGATAATTCACCCCTCCACTTT
TRBJ1-5 TRBV3-1/TRBV3-2 NA NA CASSQGLSSNQPQHF TGTGCCAGCAGCCAAGGGCTCTCCAGCAATCAGCCCCAGCATTTT
TRBJ1-4 TRBV11-2 NA NA CASSSQGPGTNEKLFF TGTGCCAGCAGCTCCCAGGGGCCTGGGACTAATGAAAAACTGTTTTTT
TRBJ2-2 TRBV15 NA TRBD2 CATSRDQVQGGVGGELFF TGTGCCACCAGCAGAGATCAGGTCCAGGGAGGGGTCGGCGGGGAGCTGTTTTTT
TRBJ2-3 TRBV29-1 NA TRBD1 CSVKGQGEALWADTQYF TGCAGCGTTAAAGGACAGGGGGAAGCCCTTTGGGCAGATACGCAGTATTTT
TRBJ1-1 TRBV11-1 few TRBD1 CASSIQGQGTEAFF TGTGCCAGCAGCATACAGGGGCAGGGCACTGAAGCTTTCTTT
TRBJ1-2 TRBV5-1 few NA CASSEANGYTF TGCGCCAGCAGCGAGGCTAATGGCTACACCTTC
TRBJ1-6 TRBV28 NA TRBD1 CASSPRYRGYHSPLHF TGTGCCAGCAGTCCAAGATACAGGGGATATCATTCACCCCTCCACTTT
TRBJ2-2 TRBV3-1/TRBV3-2 NA NA CASSQRNSGPSSTGELFF TGTGCCAGCAGCCAAAGGAATAGCGGTCCTTCGAGCACCGGGGAGCTGTTTTTT
TRBJ1-3 TRBV19 NA NA CASSIRDTGNTIYF TGTGCCAGTAGTATCAGGGATACTGGAAACACCATATATTTT
TRBJ2-5 TRBV5-8 NA TRBD2 CASSQAAGGPKGETQYF TGTGCCAGCAGCCAGGCGGCGGGGGGCCCAAAGGGGGAGACCCAGTACTTC
TRBJ1-2 TRBV12-5 NA NA CASGGRGESLWPAF TGTGCTAGTGGAGGGAGGGGAGAATCATTATGGCCGGCCTTC
TRBJ1-5 TRBV6-1 NA NA CASSEVRNQPQHF TGTGCCAGCAGTGAAGTTCGTAATCAGCCCCAGCATTTT
TRBJ2-4 TRBV18 NA NA CASSPGQGITKNIQYF TGTGCCAGCTCACCAGGGCAGGGGATAACCAAAAACATTCAGTACTTC
TRBJ1-2 TRBV5-1 NA NA CASSLGGTGSYTF TGCGCCAGCAGCTTGGGCGGAACAGGTAGCTACACCTTC
TRBJ2-7 TRBV4-1 many TRBD2 CASSQGRLAGGPRRDEQYF TGCGCCAGCAGCCAGGGGCGCCTAGCGGGGGGGCCCAGGAGAGATGAGCAGTACTTC
TRBJ1-2 TRBV4-3 NA NA CASSQDNSYGYTF TGCGCCAGCAGCCAAGATAACAGCTATGGCTACACCTTC
TRBJ1-2 TRBV6-5 NA NA CASSYGRDGLLGYTF TGTGCCAGCAGTTATGGCAGGGATGGTCTCCTTGGCTACACCTTC